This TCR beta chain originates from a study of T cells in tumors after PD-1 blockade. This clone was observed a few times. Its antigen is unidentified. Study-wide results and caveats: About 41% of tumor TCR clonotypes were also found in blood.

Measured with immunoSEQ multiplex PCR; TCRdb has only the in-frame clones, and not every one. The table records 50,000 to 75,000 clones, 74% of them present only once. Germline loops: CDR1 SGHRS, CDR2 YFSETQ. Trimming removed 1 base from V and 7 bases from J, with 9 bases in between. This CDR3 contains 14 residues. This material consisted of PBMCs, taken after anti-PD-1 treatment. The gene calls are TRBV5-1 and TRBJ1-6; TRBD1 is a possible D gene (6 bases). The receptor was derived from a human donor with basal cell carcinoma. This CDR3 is CASSLWGPNSPLHF. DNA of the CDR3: TGCGCCAGCAGCTTGTGGGGGCCCAATTCACCCCTCCACTTT.